The 8 T cell receptor beta chains in this list originate from one sample, sequenced in a study of cytomegalovirus exposure and HLA in healthy donors. PCR used 60 Vbeta primers and 13 Jbeta primers. Profiling relied on immunoSEQ multiplex PCR, and the TCRdb table lists in-frame clones only, not all of them. The sample records about 190,000 clones, about 80% being singletons. The material sequenced was PBMCs. These receptor sequences come from a woman in her thirties or forties in good health and CMV-seronegative.

This clone appeared a few times. The CDR3 sequence is CASSLNDGQETQYF. CDR3 bases: TGCGCCAGCAGCTTGAACGACGGGCAAGAGACCCAGTACTTC. V and J are TRBV5-1 and TRBJ2-5, with D unclear. The V end lost 1 base, the J end lost 2 bases, and 9 bases lay between the germline ends. The CDR3 consists of 14 residues. Germline values: CDR1 SGHRS, CDR2 YFSETQ.

The rearrangement uses TRBV30 and TRBJ2-7; D is perhaps TRBD1 (6 bases). CDR3 length equals 13 residues. CDR1 is GTSNPN and CDR2 is SVGIG in the germline V gene (reference sequence). Between the trimmed V and J ends, which lost 5 bases and 0 bases, there was a span of 11 bases. CDR3 nucleotides: TGTGCCTGGGGGACAACTCTCTCCTACGAGCAGTACTTC. This codes for CAWGTTLSYEQYF.

The chain recombines TRBV6-5 with TRBJ2-5; weak D call: TRBD1 (5 bases). V was pared by 10 bases and J by 2 bases, with 14 bases between. This CDR3 spans 13 amino acids. Germline loops: CDR1 MNHEY, CDR2 SVGAGI. The CDR3 DNA is TGTGCCACCACGCCTGGGGCGCAAGAGACCCAGTACTTC. Protein product: CATTPGAQETQYF.

The chain combines TRBV4-3 with TRBJ2-5, with 7 bases identical to TRBD2. The DNA matches TRBJ2-7 better at its end, which makes the J call doubtful. The CDR3 is 16 residues long. Germline CDR1 is LGHNA and CDR2 is YSLEER. The DNA for the CDR3 is TGCGCCAGCAGCCAAGATGGGGCTAGCGGCTTCTACGAGCAGTACTTC. This codes for CASSQDGASGFYEQYF.

The chain employs TRBV5-4 and TRBJ2-7, with a tentative D call TRBD1 (6 bases). CDR3 size: 20 residues. V lost 2 bases, J lost 7 bases, and 34 bases lay in between. CDR1 is SGHNT, CDR2 YYREEE, per germline (reference sequence). The CDR3 loop is CASSLAKEKGVSNKHCEQYV. The CDR3 region has the DNA TGTGCCAGCAGCTTAGCCAAAGAAAAGGGGGTCTCGAACAAACATTGTGAGCAGTACGTC.

The V and J genes are TRBV15 and TRBJ2-3, with TRBD2 matching 7 bases. Looked up from germline, CDR1 is LNHNV and CDR2 is YYDKDF (reference sequence). J gave up 6 bases and V 0 bases, and 9 bases lay outside the gene matches. The CDR3 has 16 residues. CDR3 protein: CATSRDASGSADTQYF. The CDR3, as DNA: TGTGCCACCAGCAGAGACGCTAGCGGAAGTGCGGATACGCAGTATTTT. The full variable domain, its missing parts supplied by reference TRBV15 and TRBJ2-3, is DAMVIQNPRYQVTQFGKPVTLSCSQTLNHNVMYWYQQKSSQAPKLLFHYYDKDFNNEADTPDNFQSRRPNTSFCFLDIRSPGLGDTAMYLCATSRDASGSADTQYFGPGTRLTVL.

This chain connects TRBV5-1 to TRBJ2-1; TRBD2 agrees at 8 bases. Germline V gene lookup returns CDR1 SGHRS and CDR2 YFSETQ. The junction had 6 bases not matched to a gene; V was cut back by 0 bases and J by 4 bases. The CDR3 spans 16 residues. CDR3 in DNA: TGCGCCAGCAGCTTGGATACCCAGCGGGGGTACAATGAGCAGTTCTTC. It is translated as CASSLDTQRGYNEQFF.

The chain uses TRBV2 and TRBJ2-1; 9 nucleotides agree with TRBD2. The V and J ends lost 2 bases and 0 bases, in that order; junction bases with no gene match: 17. The V gene's germline CDR1 is SNHLY and CDR2 FYNNEI. The CDR3 totals 21 residues. CDR3 sequence (DNA): TGTGCCAGCAGTGAAAAGGTGGCGGGAGGGCAGTTTTCGGGCTCCTACAATGAGCAGTTCTTC. The encoded protein is CASSEKVAGGQFSGSYNEQFF.